This T cell receptor beta chain was identified in a study of regulatory T cells in long-lasting Graves disease. The V and J ends lost 8 bases and 2 bases respectively, with 12 bases between them. Germline values: CDR1 MDHEN, CDR2 SYDVKM. This CDR3 comprises 13 residues. With iRepertoire HTBI primers and Arm-PCR of CDR3 regions, TCR beta libraries were built. One entry per CDR3 protein, called by TCRdb with MiXCR from the multiplex PCR reads. The sample yields 400,000 to 500,000 distinct CDR3 sequences, 22% seen once. The time point is: persistent/refractory GD, antithyroid drugs over 5 years with positive TRAb. PBMC RNA served as the TCR library source. Study-level results: The number of shared public clonotypes was higher in persistent patients (approximately 2,600) than new patients (966).

There are many counts of this clonotype. Its target is not known. This sequence was found in a female donor with Graves disease. Material: peripheral blood mononuclear cells (PBMCs), obtained when the disease was refractory, from a patient treated with antithyroid drugs. This sequence joins TRBV28 and TRBJ1-2; possibly TRBD1 for D (5 bases). This chain's CDR3 is CASRLDRNYGYTF. The CDR3 bases are TGTGCCAGCCGGCTTGACAGAAACTATGGCTACACCTTC.